One sample yielded the 3 T cell receptor beta chains listed below, sequenced in a study of shared clonotypes between healthy human individuals. Method: immunoSEQ multiplex PCR; TCRdb's copy keeps in-frame clones and lacks some. The sample lists over 1.5 million clones, about 98% occurring once. Source material: naive CD4+ T cells sorted from blood. Sample subset: CD45RA+ positively selected. These receptors were obtained from a man aged 25 to 40 in good health.

In this sample, this clone turned up once. The genes are TRBV7-6 and TRBJ1-3; a weak D match, TRBD1 (5 bases). The V gene's germline CDR1 is SGHVS and CDR2 FNYEAQ. Deletions cut 3 bases from V and 1 base from J, with 22 bases between. This CDR3 region has 19 residues. DNA for the CDR3: TGTGCCAGCAGCTTTACCCCAGCCTCGGGACGAGTATCTGGAAACACCATATATTTT. It specifies CASSFTPASGRVSGNTIYF.

The genes are TRBV4-3 and TRBJ1-4, with D unresolved. V lost 5 bases and J lost 10, with 14 bases in between. The CDR3 loop spans 13 amino acids. CDR1 and CDR2 from the germline V gene are LGHNA and YSLEER. CDR3 nucleotide sequence: TGCGCCAGCAGCTCCCGGGCCAGTACAAAACTGTTTTTT. Its protein product is CASSSRASTKLFF.

The chain uses TRBV11-2 and TRBJ2-2; D is uncertain. CDR1 and CDR2 (germline): SGHAT, FQNNGV. Trimming pared 2 bases from V and 6 bases from J, leaving 4 bases between. The CDR3 has 12 amino acids. CDR3 DNA: TGTGCCAGCAGCTTAATCCCCGGGGAGCTGTTTTTT. This encodes CASSLIPGELFF.